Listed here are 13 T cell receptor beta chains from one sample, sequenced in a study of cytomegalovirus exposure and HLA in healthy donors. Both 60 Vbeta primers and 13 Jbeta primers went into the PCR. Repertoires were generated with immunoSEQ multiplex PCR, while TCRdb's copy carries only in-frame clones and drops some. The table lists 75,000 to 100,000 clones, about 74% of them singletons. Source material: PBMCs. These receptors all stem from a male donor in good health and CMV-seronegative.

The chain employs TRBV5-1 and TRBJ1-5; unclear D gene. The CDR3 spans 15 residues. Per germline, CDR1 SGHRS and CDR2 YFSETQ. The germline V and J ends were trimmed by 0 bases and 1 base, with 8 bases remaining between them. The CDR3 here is CASSLAPSSNQPQHF. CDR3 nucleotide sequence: TGCGCCAGCAGCTTGGCCCCATCCAGCAATCAGCCCCAGCATTTT.

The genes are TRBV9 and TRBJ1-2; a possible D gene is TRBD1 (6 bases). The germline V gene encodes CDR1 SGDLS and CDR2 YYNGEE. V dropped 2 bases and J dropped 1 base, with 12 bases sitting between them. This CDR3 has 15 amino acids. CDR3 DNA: TGTGCCAGCAGCGTTCGGACAGATGGTAACTATGGCTACACCTTC. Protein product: CASSVRTDGNYGYTF.

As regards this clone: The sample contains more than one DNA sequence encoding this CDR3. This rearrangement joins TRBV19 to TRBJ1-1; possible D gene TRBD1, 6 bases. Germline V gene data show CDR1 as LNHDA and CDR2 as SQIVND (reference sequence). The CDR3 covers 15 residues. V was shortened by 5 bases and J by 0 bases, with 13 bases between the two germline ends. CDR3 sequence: CASSLQGRMNTEAFF. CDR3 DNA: TGTGCCAGTAGTCTGCAGGGGCGAATGAACACTGAAGCTTTCTTT.

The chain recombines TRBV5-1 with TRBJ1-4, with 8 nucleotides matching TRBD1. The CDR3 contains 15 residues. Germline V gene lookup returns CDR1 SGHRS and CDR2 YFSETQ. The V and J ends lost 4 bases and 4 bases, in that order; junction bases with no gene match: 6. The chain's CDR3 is CASSGMGQVNEKLFF. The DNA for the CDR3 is TGCGCCAGCAGCGGGATGGGACAGGTTAATGAAAAACTGTTTTTT.

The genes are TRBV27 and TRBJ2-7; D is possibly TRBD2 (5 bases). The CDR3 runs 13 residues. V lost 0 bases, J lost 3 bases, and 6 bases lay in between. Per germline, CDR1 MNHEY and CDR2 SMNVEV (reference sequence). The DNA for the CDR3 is TGTGCCAGCAGTTTATCCCGGGACTACGAGCAGTACTTC. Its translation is CASSLSRDYEQYF.

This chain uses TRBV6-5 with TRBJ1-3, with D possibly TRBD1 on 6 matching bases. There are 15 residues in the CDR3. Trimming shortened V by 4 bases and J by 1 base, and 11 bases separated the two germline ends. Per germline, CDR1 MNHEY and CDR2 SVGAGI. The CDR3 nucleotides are TGTGCCAGCAGTTCCAATCAGGGGTCTGGAAACACCATATATTTT. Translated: CASSSNQGSGNTIYF.

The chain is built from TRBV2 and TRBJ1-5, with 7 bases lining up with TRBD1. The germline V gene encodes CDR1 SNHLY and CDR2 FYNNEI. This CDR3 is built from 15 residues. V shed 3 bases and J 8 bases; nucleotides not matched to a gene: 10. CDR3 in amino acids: CASSETGPTAEPQHF. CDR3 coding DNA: TGTGCCAGCAGTGAGACAGGGCCCACCGCGGAGCCCCAGCATTTT.

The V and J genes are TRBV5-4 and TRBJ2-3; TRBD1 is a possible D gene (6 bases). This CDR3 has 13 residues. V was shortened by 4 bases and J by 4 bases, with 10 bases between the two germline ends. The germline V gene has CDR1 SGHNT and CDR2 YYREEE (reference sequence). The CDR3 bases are TGTGCCAGCAGCCTACAGGGCTCAGATACGCAGTATTTT. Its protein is CASSLQGSDTQYF.

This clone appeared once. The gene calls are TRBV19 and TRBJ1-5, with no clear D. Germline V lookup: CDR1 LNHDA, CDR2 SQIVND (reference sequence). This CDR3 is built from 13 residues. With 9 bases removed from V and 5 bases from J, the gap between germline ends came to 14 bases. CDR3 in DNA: TGTGCCAGCCATGAGGATGGAGATCAGCCCCAGCATTTT. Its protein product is CASHEDGDQPQHF.

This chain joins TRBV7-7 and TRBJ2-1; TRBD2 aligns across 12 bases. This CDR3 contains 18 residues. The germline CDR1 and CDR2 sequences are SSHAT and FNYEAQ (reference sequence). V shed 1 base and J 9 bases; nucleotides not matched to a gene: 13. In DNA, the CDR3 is TGTGCCAGCAGCTTAGTGTCCTGGGCTAGCGGGAGGGAGGGTGAGCAGTTCTTC. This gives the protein CASSLVSWASGREGEQFF.

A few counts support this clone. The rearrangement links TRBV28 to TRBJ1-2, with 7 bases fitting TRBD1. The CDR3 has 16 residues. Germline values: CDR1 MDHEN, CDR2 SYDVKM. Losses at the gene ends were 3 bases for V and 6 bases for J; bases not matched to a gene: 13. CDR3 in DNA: TGTGCCAGCAGTTTTCATGTCAGGGGGTTGGGGAATGGCTACACCTTC. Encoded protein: CASSFHVRGLGNGYTF.

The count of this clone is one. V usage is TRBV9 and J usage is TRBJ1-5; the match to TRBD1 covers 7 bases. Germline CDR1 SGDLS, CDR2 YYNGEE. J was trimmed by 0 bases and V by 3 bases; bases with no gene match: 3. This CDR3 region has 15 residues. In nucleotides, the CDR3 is TGTGCCAGCAGCGCGGGACAGAATAGCAATCAGCCCCAGCATTTT. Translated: CASSAGQNSNQPQHF.

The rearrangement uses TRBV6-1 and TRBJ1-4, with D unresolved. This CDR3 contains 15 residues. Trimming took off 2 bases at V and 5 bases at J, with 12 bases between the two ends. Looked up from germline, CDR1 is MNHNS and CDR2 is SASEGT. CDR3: CASSEYQLTNEKLFF. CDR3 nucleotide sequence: TGTGCCAGCAGTGAATACCAACTCACCAATGAAAAACTGTTTTTT.